The clone carrying this T cell receptor beta chain came up once. This record comes from a study of blood T cell repertoires in COVID-19. Profiled with immunoSEQ multiplex PCR; TCRdb holds only in-frame clones, not every one. The sample records 250,000 to 350,000 clones, approximately 90% being singletons. The germline V gene has CDR1 GTSNPN and CDR2 SVGIG (reference sequence). V lost 0 bases and J lost 0, with 9 bases in between. CDR3 size: 15 residues. This receptor was obtained from a woman under 30 who had recovered from COVID-19. The chain recombines TRBV30 with TRBJ1-3; D remains ambiguous. Sequenced material: PBMCs or T cells enriched from blood (not recorded which). CDR3 sequence (DNA): TGTGCCTGGAGTGTTTTACAGAGCTCTGGAAACACCATATATTTT. This translates into CAWSVLQSSGNTIYF. Drawing the rest from reference TRBV30 and TRBJ1-3, the complete variable domain is SQTIHQWPATLVQPVGSPLSLECTVEGTSNPNLYWYRQAAGRGLQLLFYSVGIGQISSEVPQNLSASRPQDRQFILSSKKLLLSDSGFYLCAWSVLQSSGNTIYFGEGSWLTVV.